This T cell receptor beta chain is drawn from a study of blood T cell repertoires in COVID-19. In the study overall: The samples span acute and convalescent COVID-19 from the United States, Italy and Spain. Sources were T cells, B-cell-depleted T cells, or PBMCs; the material itself was cDNA or gDNA.

V lost 4 bases to trimming and J lost 4 bases; unmatched junction nucleotides: 9. Germline lookup yields CDR1 SGHTS and CDR2 YDEGEE. The CDR3 spans 15 residues. In the authors' workflow: Researchers report that nucleated cell counts were estimated from reference gene primer amplification. Produced via immunoSEQ multiplex PCR; TCRdb's table is partial and in-frame only. V and J calls and clone size are copied from that table; D and trimming were computed from the DNA. The sample shows fewer than 350,000 clones, about 82% of them seen only once. The specimen was peripheral blood. This sequence was found in a human donor in a cohort sampled during active COVID-19. The chain joins TRBV5-8 to TRBJ1-1; 8 bases agree with TRBD1. In DNA form, the CDR3 reads TGTGCCAGCAGCCCGAGGACAGGGTTGGTCACTGAAGCTTTCTTT. Translating gives CASSPRTGLVTEAFF.